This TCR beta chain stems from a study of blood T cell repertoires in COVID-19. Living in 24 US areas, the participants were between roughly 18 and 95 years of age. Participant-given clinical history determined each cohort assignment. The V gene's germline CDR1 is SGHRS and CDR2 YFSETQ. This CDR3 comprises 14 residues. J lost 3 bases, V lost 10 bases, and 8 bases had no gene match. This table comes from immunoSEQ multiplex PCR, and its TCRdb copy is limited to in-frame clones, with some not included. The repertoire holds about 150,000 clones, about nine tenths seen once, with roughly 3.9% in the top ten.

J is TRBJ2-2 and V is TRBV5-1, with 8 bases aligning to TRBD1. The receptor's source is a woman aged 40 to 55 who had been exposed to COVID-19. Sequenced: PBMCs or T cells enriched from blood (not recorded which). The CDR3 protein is CASAGGEDTGELFF. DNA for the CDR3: TGCGCCTCGGCAGGGGGCGAAGACACCGGGGAGCTGTTTTTT.